This T cell receptor (beta chain) was identified in a study of blood T cell repertoires in COVID-19. Turning to the study itself: The United States, Italy and Spain supplied acute and convalescent COVID-19 samples. Nucleic acid was either cDNA or gDNA, and it came from T cells, B-cell-depleted T cells, or PBMCs.

The germline V gene encodes CDR1 SGHTA and CDR2 FQGNSA. Trimming took 6 bases from V and 1 from J, leaving 15 bases between them. CDR3 length: 16 residues. Original processing notes: Counts of nucleated cells, estimated from reference gene primer amplification, were obtained. Measured with immunoSEQ multiplex PCR; TCRdb has only the in-frame clones, and not every one. That table gives V, J and clone size, and the DNA gave D and trimming. The sample consists of a few hundred thousand clones, around 86% of them appearing once. V and J are TRBV7-2 and TRBJ2-2, with D hard to call. The receptor comes from a man aged 45-65 years with acute or convalescent COVID-19. What was sequenced was peripheral blood. The CDR3 here is CASSQSGRLNTGELFF. The CDR3, as DNA: TGTGCCAGCAGTCAGAGTGGCAGGCTGAACACCGGGGAGCTGTTTTTT. Filled out from reference TRBV7-2 and TRBJ2-2, the complete variable domain reads GAGVSQSPSNKVTEKGKDVELRCDPISGHTALYWYRQSLGQGLEFLIYFQGNSAPDKSGLPSDRFSAERTGGSVSTLTIQRTQQEDSAVYLCASSQSGRLNTGELFFGEGSRLTVL.